This T cell receptor (beta chain) was profiled in a study of beta chain features in type 1 diabetes. J was trimmed by 4 bases and V by 4 bases; bases with no gene match: 7. The length of the CDR3 is 16 residues. The V gene's germline CDR1 is SGHNT and CDR2 YYREEE (reference sequence). Findings and limits, study-wide: Patients and controls would share equally any PCR tilt toward shorter templates.

The whole isolated RNA underwent reverse transcription, so sequencing captured expressed TCRB transcripts. The data were produced by immunoSEQ multiplex PCR, yet TCRdb's version contains in-frame clones alone and is incomplete. Counted here are about 250,000 clones, roughly 13% occurring once; the ten biggest clones make up more than 0.025%. On this clone: The antigen is not known.

Every donor had blood drawn once into heparin, roughly 110 mL on average. The chain recombines TRBV5-4 with TRBJ2-7, with TRBD2 matching 14 bases. The sample taken for sequencing was naive CD4+ T cells from blood. This TCR was recovered from a woman aged 35 to 49 in good health. DNA for the CDR3: TGTGCCAGCAGCCTGGGACTAGCGGGGGAAAGATACGAGCAGTACTTC. It specifies CASSLGLAGERYEQYF.